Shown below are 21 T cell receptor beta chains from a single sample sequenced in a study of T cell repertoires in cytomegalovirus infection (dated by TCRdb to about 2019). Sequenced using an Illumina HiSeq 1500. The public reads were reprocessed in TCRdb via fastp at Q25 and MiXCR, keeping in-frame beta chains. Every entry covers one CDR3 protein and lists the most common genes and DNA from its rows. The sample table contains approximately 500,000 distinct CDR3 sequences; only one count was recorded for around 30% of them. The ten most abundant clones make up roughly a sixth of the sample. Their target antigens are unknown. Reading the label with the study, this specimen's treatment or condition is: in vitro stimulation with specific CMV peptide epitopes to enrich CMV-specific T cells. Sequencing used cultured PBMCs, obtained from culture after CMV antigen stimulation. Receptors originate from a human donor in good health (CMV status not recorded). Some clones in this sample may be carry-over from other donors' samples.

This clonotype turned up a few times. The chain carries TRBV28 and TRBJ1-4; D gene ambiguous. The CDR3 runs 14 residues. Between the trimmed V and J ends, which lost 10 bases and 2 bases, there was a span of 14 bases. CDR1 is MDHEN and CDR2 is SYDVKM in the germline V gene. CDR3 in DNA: TGTGCCACCCATTTCGGTGGCACTAATGAAAAACTGTTTTTT. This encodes CATHFGGTNEKLFF.

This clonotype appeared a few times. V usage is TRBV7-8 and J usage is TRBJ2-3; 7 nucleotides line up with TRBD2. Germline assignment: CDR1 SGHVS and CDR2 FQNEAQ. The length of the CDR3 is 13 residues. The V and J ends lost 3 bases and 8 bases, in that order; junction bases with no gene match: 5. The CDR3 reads CASSFAGEGTQYF. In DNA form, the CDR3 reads TGTGCCAGCAGCTTTGCGGGAGAGGGTACGCAGTATTTT.

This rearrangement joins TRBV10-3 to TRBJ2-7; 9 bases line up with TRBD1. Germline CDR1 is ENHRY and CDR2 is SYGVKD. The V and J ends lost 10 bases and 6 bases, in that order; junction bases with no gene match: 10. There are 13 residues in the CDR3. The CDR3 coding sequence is TGTGCCACTTCGGGACAGGGTCTGGGCGAGCAGTACTTC. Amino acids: CATSGQGLGEQYF.

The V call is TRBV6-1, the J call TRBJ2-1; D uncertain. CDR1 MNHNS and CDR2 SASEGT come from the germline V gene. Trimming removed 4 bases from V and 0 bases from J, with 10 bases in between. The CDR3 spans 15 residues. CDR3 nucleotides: TGTGCCAGCAGTGCTAGGACGGTCTCCTACAATGAGCAGTTCTTC. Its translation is CASSARTVSYNEQFF.

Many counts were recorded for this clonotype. CDR3 sequence: CASSLGAGGVKSNSPLHF. The CDR3 DNA is TGTGCCAGCAGCTTAGGGGCAGGGGGTGTTAAGAGTAATTCACCCCTCCACTTT. V is TRBV7-8 and J is TRBJ1-6, with TRBD1 matching over 7 bases. The V and J ends lost 1 base and 6 bases, in that order; junction bases with no gene match: 12. The CDR3 length is 18 residues. Germline assignment: CDR1 SGHVS and CDR2 FQNEAQ. Drawing the rest from reference TRBV7-8 and TRBJ1-6, the complete variable domain is GAGVSQSPRYKVAKRGQDVALRCDPISGHVSLFWYQQALGQGPEFLTYFQNEAQLDKSGLPSDRFFAERPEGSVSTLKIQRTQQEDSAVYLCASSLGAGGVKSNSPLHFGNGTRLTVT.

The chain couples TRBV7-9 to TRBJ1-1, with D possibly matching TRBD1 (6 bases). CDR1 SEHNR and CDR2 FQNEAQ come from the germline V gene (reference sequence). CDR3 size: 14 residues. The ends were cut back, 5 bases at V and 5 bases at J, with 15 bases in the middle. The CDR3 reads CASSITGRRTEAFF. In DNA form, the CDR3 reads TGTGCCAGCAGCATCACAGGGAGGAGGACTGAAGCTTTCTTT.

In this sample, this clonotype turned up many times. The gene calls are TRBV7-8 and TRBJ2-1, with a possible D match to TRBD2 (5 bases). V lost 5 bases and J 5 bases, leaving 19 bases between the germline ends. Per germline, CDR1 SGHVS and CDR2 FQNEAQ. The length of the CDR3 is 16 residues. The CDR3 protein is CASSPPASGLNNEQFF. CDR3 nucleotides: TGTGCCAGCAGCCCCCCTGCAAGCGGTCTTAACAATGAGCAGTTCTTC.

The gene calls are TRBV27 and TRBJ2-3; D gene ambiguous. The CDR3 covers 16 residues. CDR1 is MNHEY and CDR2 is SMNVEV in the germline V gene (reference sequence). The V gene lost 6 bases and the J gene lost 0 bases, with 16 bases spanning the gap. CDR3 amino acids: CASSPLFPTSTDTQYF. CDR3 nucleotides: TGTGCCAGCAGCCCCCTCTTTCCGACCAGCACAGATACGCAGTATTTT.

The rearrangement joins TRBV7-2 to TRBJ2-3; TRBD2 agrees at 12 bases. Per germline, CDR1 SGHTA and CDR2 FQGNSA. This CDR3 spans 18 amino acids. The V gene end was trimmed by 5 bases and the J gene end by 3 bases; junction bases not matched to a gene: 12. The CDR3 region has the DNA TGTGCCAGCAGCCCTCAACCGGCGACTAGCGGGAGAACAGATACGCAGTATTTT. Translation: CASSPQPATSGRTDTQYF.

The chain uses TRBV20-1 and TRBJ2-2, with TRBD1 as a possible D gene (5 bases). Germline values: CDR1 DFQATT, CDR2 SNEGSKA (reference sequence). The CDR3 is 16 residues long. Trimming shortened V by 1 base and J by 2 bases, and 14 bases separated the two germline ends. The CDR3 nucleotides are TGCAGTGCTAGAGGCCCGCTAGGGGAAAACACCGGGGAGCTGTTTTTT. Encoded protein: CSARGPLGENTGELFF.

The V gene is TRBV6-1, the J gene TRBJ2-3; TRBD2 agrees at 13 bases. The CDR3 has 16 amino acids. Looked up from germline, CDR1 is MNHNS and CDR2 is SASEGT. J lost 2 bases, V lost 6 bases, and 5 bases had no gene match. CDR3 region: CASRRLAGGITDTQYF. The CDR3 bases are TGTGCCAGCAGAAGACTAGCGGGAGGTATCACAGATACGCAGTATTTT.

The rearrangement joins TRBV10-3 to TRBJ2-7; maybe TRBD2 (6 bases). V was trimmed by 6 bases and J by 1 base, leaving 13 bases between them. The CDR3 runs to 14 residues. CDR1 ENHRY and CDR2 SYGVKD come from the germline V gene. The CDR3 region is CAIRPSGGSYEQYF. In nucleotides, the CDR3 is TGTGCCATCAGGCCTAGTGGAGGGTCCTACGAGCAGTACTTC.

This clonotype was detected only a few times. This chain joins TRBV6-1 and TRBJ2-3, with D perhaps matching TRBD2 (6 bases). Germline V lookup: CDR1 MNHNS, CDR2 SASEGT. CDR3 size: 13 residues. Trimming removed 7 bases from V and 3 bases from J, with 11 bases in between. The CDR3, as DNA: TGTGCCAGCACGGGGGTGATAACAGATACGCAGTATTTT. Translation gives CASTGVITDTQYF.

The CDR3 loop is CASSSLIGKAFF. Written as DNA, the CDR3 is TGTGCCAGCAGTTCCCTTATAGGCAAAGCTTTCTTT. The chain joins TRBV27 to TRBJ1-1, with D uncertain. Deletions cut 4 bases from V and 9 bases from J, with 12 bases between. The CDR3 length is 12 residues. CDR1 is MNHEY and CDR2 is SMNVEV in the germline V gene (reference sequence).

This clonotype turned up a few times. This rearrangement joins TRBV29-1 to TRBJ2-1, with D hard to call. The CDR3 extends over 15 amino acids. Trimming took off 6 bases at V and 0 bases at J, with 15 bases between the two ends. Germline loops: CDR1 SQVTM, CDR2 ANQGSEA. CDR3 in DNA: TGCAGCGTACCTGACACCTCCTTCTCCTACAATGAGCAGTTCTTC. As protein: CSVPDTSFSYNEQFF.

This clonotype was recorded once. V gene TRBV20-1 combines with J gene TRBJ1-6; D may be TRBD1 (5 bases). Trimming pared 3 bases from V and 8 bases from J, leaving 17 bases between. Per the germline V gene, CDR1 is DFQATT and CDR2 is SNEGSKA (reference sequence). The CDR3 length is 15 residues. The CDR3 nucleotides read TGCAGTGCTAGGGCCTCTACCGCGGGGGATTCACCCCTCCACTTT. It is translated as CSARASTAGDSPLHF.

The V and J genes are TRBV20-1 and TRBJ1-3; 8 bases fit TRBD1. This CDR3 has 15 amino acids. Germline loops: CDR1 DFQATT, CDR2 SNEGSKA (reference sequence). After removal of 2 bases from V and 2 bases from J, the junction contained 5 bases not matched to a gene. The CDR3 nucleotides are TGCAGTGCTAGATTTCGACAGGGGCCTGGAAACACCATATATTTT. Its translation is CSARFRQGPGNTIYF.

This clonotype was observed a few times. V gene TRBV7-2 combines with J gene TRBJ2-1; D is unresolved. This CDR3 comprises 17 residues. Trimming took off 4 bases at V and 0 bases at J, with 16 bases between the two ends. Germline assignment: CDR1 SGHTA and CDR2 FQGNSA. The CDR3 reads CASSSTGRLSSYNEQFF. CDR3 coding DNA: TGTGCCAGCAGCTCAACTGGCAGATTAAGCTCCTACAATGAGCAGTTCTTC.

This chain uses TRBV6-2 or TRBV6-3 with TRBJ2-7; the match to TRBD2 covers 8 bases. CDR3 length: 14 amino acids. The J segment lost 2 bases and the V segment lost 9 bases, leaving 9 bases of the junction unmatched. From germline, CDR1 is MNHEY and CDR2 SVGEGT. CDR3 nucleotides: TGTGCCAGGAGTCGACTAGCGAACGCCTACGAGCAGTACGTC. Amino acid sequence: CARSRLANAYEQYV.

CDR3 coding DNA: TGTGCCATCCGGGGGGCACACTTGAACACTGAAGCTTTCTTT. Residues: CAIRGAHLNTEAFF. The chain combines TRBV10-3 with TRBJ1-1; D might be TRBD1 (6 bases). Trimming cost V 8 bases and J 0 bases, with 13 bases left between them. The CDR3 extends over 14 amino acids. The V gene's germline CDR1 is ENHRY and CDR2 SYGVKD.

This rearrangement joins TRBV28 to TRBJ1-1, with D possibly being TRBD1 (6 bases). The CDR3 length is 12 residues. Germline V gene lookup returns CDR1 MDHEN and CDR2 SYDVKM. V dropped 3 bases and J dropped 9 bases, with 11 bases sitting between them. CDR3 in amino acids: CASSFGQWKAFF. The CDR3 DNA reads TGTGCCAGCAGTTTCGGACAGTGGAAAGCTTTCTTT.